This T cell receptor (beta chain) originates from a study of T cell responses to AZD1222 COVID-19 vaccine. A word on this clone: Its specificity is unknown.

Broader study findings: Among those given AZD1222, only 6 or 7 were seropositive at baseline. The sample set comprised mostly white British donors with more females, and clonal diversity was possibly underestimated.

Sequencing used immunoSEQ multiplex PCR; TCRdb keeps in-frame clones, though not all of them. The sample carries about 150,000 clones, about nine tenths recorded once. From germline, CDR1 is MNHEY and CDR2 SMNVEV (reference sequence). The CDR3 runs to 14 residues. The J segment lost 2 bases and the V segment lost 6 bases, leaving 7 bases of the junction unmatched. The rearrangement joins TRBV27 to TRBJ2-7; 7 bases align to TRBD2. Material: peripheral blood, obtained 28 days after the second AZD1222 dose. This receptor was obtained from an adult who received the AZD1222 COVID-19 vaccine. The CDR3 DNA sequence: TGTGCCAGCAGAGGGGCTAGCGGTACCTACGAGCAGTACTTC. It is translated as CASRGASGTYEQYF.